One and the same sample provided the 4 T cell receptor beta chains below, sequenced in a study of identical twins. TCRdb re-analysed the 5' RACE reads in MiXCR, keeping a single row per CDR3 protein. Seen here are 200,000 to 250,000 distinct CDR3 sequences, 7% observed once, and the top ten hold 3.6%. The sample was also reused in another study, on yellow fever vaccine responses in identical twins.

What was sequenced was memory (CD45RO+) T cells sorted from blood. The receptors derive from a woman aged 18-30 years in good health.

This clonotype was detected many times. The V call is TRBV12-3 or TRBV12-4, the J call TRBJ2-7, with 8 bases fitting TRBD1. The junction had 6 bases not matched to a gene; V was cut back by 5 bases and J by 6 bases. The CDR3 length is 13 residues. CDR3 amino acids: CASSLGQGLEQYF. The CDR3 coding sequence is TGTGCCAGCAGTCTCGGACAGGGACTCGAGCAGTACTTC.

As regards this clonotype: The junction does not match germline at one end; this may be a read error. The V and J genes are TRBV20-1 and TRBJ2-3, with 8 bases matching TRBD2. This CDR3 is 15 amino acids long. The germline gives CDR1 DFQATT, CDR2 SNEGSKA (reference sequence). CDR3 DNA sequence: TGCAGTGCTAGAGATTGGAGGCGGGGGGAGGATACGCATTATTTT. Its protein is CSARDWRRGEDTHYF.

A few counts support this clonotype. The chain carries TRBV7-7 and TRBJ2-1; no clear D. V lost 4 bases and J 0 bases, leaving 10 bases between the germline ends. The germline V gene has CDR1 SSHAT and CDR2 FNYEAQ (reference sequence). CDR3 length: 15 residues. The CDR3 sequence is CASSSLTSSYNEQFF. The CDR3 bases are TGTGCCAGCAGCTCATTAACGAGCTCCTACAATGAGCAGTTCTTC.

This clonotype was seen a few times. The V call is TRBV20-1, the J call TRBJ2-3; 7 nucleotides agree with TRBD2. This CDR3 comprises 14 residues. Germline CDR1 DFQATT, CDR2 SNEGSKA (reference sequence). V was clipped by 2 bases and J by 0 bases; unmatched bases: 2. CDR3: CSARFSGSTDTQYF. The CDR3 bases are TGCAGTGCTAGATTTAGCGGGAGCACAGATACGCAGTATTTT.